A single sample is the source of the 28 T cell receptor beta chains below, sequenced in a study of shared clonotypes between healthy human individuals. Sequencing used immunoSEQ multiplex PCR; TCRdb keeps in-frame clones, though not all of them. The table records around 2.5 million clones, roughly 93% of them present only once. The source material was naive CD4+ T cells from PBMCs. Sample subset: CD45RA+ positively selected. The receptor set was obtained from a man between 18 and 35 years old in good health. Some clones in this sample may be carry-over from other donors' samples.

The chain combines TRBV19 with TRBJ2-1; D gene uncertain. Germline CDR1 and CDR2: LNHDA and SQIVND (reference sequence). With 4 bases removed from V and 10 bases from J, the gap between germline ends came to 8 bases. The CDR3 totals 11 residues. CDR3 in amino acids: CASSTPPEQFF. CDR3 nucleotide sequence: TGTGCCAGTAGTACCCCCCCAGAGCAGTTCTTC. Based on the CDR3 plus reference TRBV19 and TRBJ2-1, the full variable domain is DGGITQSPKYLFRKEGQNVTLSCEQNLNHDAMYWYRQDPGQGLRLIYYSQIVNDFQKGDIAEGYSVSREKKESFPLTVTSAQKNPTAFYLCASSTPPEQFFGPGTRLTVL.

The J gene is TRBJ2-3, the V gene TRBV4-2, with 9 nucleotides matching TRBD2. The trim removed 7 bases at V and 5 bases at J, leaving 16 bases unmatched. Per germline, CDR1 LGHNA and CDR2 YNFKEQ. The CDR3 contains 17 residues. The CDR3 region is CASTPIGLAGTLDTQYF. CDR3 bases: TGTGCCAGCACCCCAATAGGGCTAGCGGGAACCTTAGATACGCAGTATTTT.

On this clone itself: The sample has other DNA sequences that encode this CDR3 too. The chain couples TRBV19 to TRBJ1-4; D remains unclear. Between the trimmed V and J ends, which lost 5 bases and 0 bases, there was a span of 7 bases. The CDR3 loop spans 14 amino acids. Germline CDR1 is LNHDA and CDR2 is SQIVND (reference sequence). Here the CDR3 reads CASSWTATNEKLFF. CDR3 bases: TGTGCCAGTAGTTGGACGGCAACTAATGAAAAACTGTTTTTT.

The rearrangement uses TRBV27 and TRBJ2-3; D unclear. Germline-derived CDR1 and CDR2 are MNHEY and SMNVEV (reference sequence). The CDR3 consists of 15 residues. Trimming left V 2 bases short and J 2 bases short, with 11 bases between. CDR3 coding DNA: TGTGCCAGCAGTTTACAAGTAAGGTCCACAGATACGCAGTATTTT. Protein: CASSLQVRSTDTQYF.

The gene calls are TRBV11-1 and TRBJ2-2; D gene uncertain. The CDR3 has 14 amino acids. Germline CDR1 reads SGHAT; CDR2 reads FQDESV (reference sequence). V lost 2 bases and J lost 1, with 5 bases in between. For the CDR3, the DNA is TGTGCCAGCAGCTTACGTGGGAACACCGGGGAGCTGTTTTTT. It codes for CASSLRGNTGELFF.

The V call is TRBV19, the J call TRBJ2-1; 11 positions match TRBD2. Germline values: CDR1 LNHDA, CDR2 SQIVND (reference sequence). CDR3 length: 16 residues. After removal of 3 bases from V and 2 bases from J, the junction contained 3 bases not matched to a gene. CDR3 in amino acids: CASSIRLAGTYNEQFF. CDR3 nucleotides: TGTGCCAGTAGTATCCGACTAGCGGGGACCTACAATGAGCAGTTCTTC.

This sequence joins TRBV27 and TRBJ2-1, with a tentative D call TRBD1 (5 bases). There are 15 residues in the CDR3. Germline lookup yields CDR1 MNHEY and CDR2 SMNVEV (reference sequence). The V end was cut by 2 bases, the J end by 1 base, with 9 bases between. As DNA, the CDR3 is TGTGCCAGCAGTTTAATGACAGCATCCTACAATGAGCAGTTCTTC. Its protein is CASSLMTASYNEQFF.

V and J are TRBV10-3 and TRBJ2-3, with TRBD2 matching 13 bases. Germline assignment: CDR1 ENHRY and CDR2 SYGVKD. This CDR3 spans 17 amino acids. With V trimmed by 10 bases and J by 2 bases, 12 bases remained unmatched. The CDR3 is CATGGLAGEGTTDTQYF. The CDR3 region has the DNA TGTGCCACTGGAGGACTAGCGGGAGAGGGGACCACAGATACGCAGTATTTT.

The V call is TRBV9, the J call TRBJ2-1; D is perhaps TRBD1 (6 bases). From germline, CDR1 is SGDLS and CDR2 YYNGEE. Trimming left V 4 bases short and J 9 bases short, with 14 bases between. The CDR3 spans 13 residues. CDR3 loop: CASSPRGWAEQFF. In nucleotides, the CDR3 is TGTGCCAGCAGCCCTAGGGGGTGGGCTGAGCAGTTCTTC.

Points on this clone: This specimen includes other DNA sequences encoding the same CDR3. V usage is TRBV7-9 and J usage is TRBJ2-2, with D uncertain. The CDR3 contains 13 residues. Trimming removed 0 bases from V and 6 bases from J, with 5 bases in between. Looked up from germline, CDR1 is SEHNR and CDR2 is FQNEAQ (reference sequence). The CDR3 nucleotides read TGTGCCAGCAGCTTAGCAAGTCCCGGGGAGCTGTTTTTT. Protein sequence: CASSLASPGELFF.

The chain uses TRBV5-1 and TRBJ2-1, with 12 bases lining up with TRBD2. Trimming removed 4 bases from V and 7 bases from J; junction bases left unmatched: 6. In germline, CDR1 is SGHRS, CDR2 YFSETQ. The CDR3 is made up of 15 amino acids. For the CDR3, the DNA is TGCGCCAGCAGCGCACTTCTAGCGGGAGGGAATGAGCAGTTCTTC. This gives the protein CASSALLAGGNEQFF.

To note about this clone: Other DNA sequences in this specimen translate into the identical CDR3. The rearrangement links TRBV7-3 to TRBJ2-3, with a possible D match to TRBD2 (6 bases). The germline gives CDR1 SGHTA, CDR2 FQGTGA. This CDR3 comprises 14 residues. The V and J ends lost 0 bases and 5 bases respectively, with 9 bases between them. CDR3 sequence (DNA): TGTGCCAGCAGCTTAACCGGAGGGGAAGATACGCAGTATTTT. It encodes CASSLTGGEDTQYF.

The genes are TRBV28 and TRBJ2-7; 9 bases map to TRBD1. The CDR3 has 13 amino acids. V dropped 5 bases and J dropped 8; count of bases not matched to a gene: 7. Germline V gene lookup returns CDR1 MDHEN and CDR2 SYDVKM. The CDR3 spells CASSPGQGPKQYF. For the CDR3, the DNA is TGTGCCAGCAGTCCGGGACAGGGCCCCAAGCAGTACTTC.

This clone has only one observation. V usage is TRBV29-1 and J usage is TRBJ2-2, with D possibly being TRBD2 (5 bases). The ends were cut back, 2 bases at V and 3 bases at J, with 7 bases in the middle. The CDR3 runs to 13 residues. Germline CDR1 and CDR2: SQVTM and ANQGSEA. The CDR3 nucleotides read TGCAGCGTTGAAAGGACTTACACCGGGGAGCTGTTTTTT. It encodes CSVERTYTGELFF.

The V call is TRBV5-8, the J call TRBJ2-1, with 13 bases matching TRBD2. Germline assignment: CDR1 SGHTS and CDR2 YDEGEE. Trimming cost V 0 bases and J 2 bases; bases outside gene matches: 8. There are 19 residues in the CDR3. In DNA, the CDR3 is TGTGCCAGCAGCTTGGGTGTTGGGACTAGCGGGAATACCTACAATGAGCAGTTCTTC. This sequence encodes CASSLGVGTSGNTYNEQFF.

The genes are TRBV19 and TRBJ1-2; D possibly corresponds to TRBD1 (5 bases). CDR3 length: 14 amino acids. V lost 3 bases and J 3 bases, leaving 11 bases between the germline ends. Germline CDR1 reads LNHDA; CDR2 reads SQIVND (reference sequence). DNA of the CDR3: TGTGCCAGTAGTATGTCCGGGGCGGACTATGGCTACACCTTC. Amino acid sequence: CASSMSGADYGYTF.

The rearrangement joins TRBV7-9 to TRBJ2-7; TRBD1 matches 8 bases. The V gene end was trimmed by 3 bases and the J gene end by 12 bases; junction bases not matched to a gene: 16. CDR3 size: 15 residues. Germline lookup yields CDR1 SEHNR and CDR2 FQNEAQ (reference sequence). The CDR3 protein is CASSLARTGPWRWYF. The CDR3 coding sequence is TGTGCCAGCAGCTTGGCCCGGACAGGGCCGTGGAGGTGGTACTTC.

The CDR3 nucleotides are TGCAGCGTGCACCAGGGGGATGAAAAACTGTTTTTT. Its protein product is CSVHQGDEKLFF. The chain recombines TRBV29-1 with TRBJ1-4; TRBD1 aligns across 7 bases. Unmatched junction bases numbered 4, after V lost 6 bases and J lost 6 bases. Germline V gives CDR1 SQVTM, CDR2 ANQGSEA. There are 12 residues in the CDR3.

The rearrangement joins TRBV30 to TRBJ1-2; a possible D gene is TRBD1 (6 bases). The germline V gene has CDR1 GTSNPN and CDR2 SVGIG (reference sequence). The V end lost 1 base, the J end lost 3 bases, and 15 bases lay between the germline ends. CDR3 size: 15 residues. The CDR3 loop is CAWSGGRGHYYGYTF. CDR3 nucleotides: TGTGCCTGGAGTGGTGGCAGGGGCCACTACTATGGCTACACCTTC.

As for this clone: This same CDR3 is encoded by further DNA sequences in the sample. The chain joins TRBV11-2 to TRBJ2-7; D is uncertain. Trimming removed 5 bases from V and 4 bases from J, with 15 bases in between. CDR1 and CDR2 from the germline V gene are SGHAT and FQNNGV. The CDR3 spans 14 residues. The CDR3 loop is CASSPPAGRYEQYF. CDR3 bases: TGTGCCAGCAGCCCCCCAGCCGGAAGGTACGAGCAGTACTTC. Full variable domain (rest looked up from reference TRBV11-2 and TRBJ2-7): EAGVAQSPRYKIIEKRQSVAFWCNPISGHATLYWYQQILGQGPKLLIQFQNNGVVDDSQLPKDRFSAERLKGVDSTLKIQPAKLEDSAVYLCASSPPAGRYEQYFGPGTRLTVT.

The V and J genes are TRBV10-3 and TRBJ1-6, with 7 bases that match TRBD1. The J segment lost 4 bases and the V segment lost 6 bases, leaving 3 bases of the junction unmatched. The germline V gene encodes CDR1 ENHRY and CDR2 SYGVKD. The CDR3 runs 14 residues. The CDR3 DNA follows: TGTGCCATCAGCCCGGGACAGTATAATTCACCCCTCCACTTT. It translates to CAISPGQYNSPLHF.

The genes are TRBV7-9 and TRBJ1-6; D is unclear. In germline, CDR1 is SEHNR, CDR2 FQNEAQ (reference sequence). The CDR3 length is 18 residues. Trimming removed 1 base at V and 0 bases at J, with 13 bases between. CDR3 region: CASSLEFDWSSYNSPLHF. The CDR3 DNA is TGTGCCAGCAGCTTAGAGTTCGACTGGAGCTCCTATAATTCACCCCTCCACTTT.

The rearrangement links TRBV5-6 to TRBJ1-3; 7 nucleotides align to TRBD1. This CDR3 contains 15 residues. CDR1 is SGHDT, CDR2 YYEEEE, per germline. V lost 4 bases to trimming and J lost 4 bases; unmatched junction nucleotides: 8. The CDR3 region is CASSVMTGSGNTIYF. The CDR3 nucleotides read TGTGCCAGCAGCGTAATGACAGGGTCCGGAAACACCATATATTTT.

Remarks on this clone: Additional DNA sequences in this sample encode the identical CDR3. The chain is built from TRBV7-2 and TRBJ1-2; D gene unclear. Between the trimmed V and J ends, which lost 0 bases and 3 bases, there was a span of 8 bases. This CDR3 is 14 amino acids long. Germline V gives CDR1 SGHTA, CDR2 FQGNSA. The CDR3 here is CASSLARTDYGYTF. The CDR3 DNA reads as TGTGCCAGCAGCTTAGCCCGAACAGACTATGGCTACACCTTC.

The chain's CDR3 is CASSRNQGIQPQHF. CDR3 coding DNA: TGTGCCAGCAGTCGGAACCAGGGTATTCAGCCCCAGCATTTT. The chain is built from TRBV6-6 and TRBJ1-5; the D gene is possibly TRBD1 (5 bases). CDR3 length equals 14 residues. The germline V and J ends were trimmed by 5 bases and 6 bases, with 14 bases remaining between them. Germline values: CDR1 MNHNY, CDR2 SVGAGI (reference sequence).

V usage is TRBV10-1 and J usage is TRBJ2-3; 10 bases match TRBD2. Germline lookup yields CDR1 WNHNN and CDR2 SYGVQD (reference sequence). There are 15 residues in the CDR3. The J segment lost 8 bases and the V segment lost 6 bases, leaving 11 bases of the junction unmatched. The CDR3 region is CASSPGTSESGTQYF. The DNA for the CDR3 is TGCGCCAGCAGCCCCGGGACTAGCGAGAGCGGTACGCAGTATTTT.

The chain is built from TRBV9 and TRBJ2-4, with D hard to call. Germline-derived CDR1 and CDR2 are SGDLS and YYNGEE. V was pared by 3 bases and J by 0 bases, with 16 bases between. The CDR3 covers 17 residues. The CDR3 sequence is CASSAAPTGLAKNIQYF. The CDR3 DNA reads TGTGCCAGCAGCGCAGCCCCTACTGGCCTAGCCAAAAACATTCAGTACTTC.

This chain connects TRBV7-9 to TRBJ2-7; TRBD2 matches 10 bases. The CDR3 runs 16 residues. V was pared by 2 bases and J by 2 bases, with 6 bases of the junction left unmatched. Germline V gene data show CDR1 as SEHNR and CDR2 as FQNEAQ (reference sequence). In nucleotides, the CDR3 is TGTGCCAGCAGCTTATCTAGCGGGAGAGGCGCCTACGAGCAGTACTTC. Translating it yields CASSLSSGRGAYEQYF.